This TCR beta chain was sequenced in a study of blood T cell repertoires in COVID-19. Overall study context: The study drew acute and convalescent COVID-19 samples from the United States, Italy and Spain. Sample material is recorded as cDNA or gDNA derived from T cells, B-cell-depleted T cells, or PBMCs.

The CDR3 contains 16 residues. Germline V gives CDR1 SGHKS, CDR2 YYEKEE (reference sequence). V lost 3 bases, J lost 2 bases, and 16 bases lay in between. This clone was counted only a few times. Original handling: For nucleated cells, counts were estimated from reference gene primer amplification. Generated by immunoSEQ multiplex PCR, the TCRdb table keeps only in-frame clones and is missing some. V, J and clone size are those of that table, while D and trimming were read from the DNA. The table includes 50,000 or so clones, 65% to 85% detected once. Sequencing input: peripheral blood. The chain combines TRBV5-5 with TRBJ2-3, with a tentative D call TRBD1 (6 bases). The sequence was collected from a man aged 35-49 years with acute or convalescent COVID-19. CDR3 nucleotides: TGTGCCAGCAGCTCCCCAGGGGCCACATCCACAGATACGCAGTATTTT. Residues: CASSSPGATSTDTQYF. Combining the CDR3 with reference TRBV5-5 and TRBJ2-3 gives the whole variable domain DAGVTQSPTHLIKTRGQQVTLRCSPISGHKSVSWYQQVLGQGPQFIFQYYEKEERGRGNFPDRFSARQFPNYSSELNVNALLLGDSALYLCASSSPGATSTDTQYFGPGTRLTVL.